These 21 T cell receptor beta chains share one sample of origin, sequenced in a study of cytomegalovirus exposure and HLA in healthy donors. PCR employed 60 Vbeta and 13 Jbeta primers. Clones were sequenced by immunoSEQ multiplex PCR, and TCRdb holds only the in-frame ones, with some missing. The sample has about 140,000 clones, around two thirds seen once. Sequenced: PBMCs. The receptors derive from a woman in her sixties or seventies in good health and CMV-seropositive.

The rearrangement links TRBV28 to TRBJ1-6; D remains unclear. Trimming removed 7 bases at V and 0 bases at J, with 16 bases between. Germline values: CDR1 MDHEN, CDR2 SYDVKM. There are 17 residues in the CDR3. The CDR3 spells CASTDRGGGSYNSPLHF. The CDR3 DNA is TGTGCCAGCACCGACCGGGGTGGAGGCTCCTATAATTCACCCCTCCACTTT.

The V and J genes are TRBV14 and TRBJ2-3; 7 positions agree with TRBD1. V shed 4 bases, J shed 6 bases, and the junction held 7 bases outside the gene matches. This CDR3 is 14 amino acids long. The germline gives CDR1 SGHDN, CDR2 FVKESK. CDR3 nucleotides: TGTGCCAGCAGCCGGGGACAGTCTTGGGATACGCAGTATTTT. This sequence encodes CASSRGQSWDTQYF.

This sequence joins TRBV10-3 and TRBJ1-1, with 7 bases aligning to TRBD1. Per the germline V gene, CDR1 is ENHRY and CDR2 is SYGVKD. The V and J ends lost 0 bases and 5 bases, in that order; junction bases with no gene match: 6. This CDR3 region has 15 residues. The CDR3 region is CAISESEGAVTEAFF. CDR3 DNA: TGTGCCATCAGTGAGTCGGAGGGGGCGGTAACTGAAGCTTTCTTT.

V gene TRBV5-1 combines with J gene TRBJ2-3, with 10 nucleotides matching TRBD2. This CDR3 is built from 17 residues. Germline V lookup: CDR1 SGHRS, CDR2 YFSETQ. J gave up 3 bases and V 4 bases, and 11 bases lay outside the gene matches. The CDR3 loop is CASSPRLAAGGTDTQYF. The CDR3, as DNA: TGCGCCAGCAGCCCGCGTCTGGCAGCGGGAGGGACAGATACGCAGTATTTT.

CDR3 nucleotide sequence: TGTGCCAGCTCTGACAGGTTAGGTGAAAAACTGTTTTTT. Translating it yields CASSDRLGEKLFF. V is TRBV18 and J is TRBJ1-4, with D perhaps TRBD1 (6 bases). The CDR3 contains 13 residues. Trimming stripped 6 bases from V and 7 bases from J, with 12 bases between. Germline CDR1 KGHSH, CDR2 LQKENI. Drawing the rest from reference TRBV18 and TRBJ1-4, the complete variable domain is NAGVMQNPRHLVRRRGQEARLRCSPMKGHSHVYWYRQLPEEGLKFMVYLQKENIIDESGMPKERFSAEFPKEGPSILRIQQVVRGDSAAYFCASSDRLGEKLFFGSGTQLSVL.

This sequence joins TRBV9 and TRBJ1-2; TRBD1 might be the D (5 bases). In germline, CDR1 is SGDLS, CDR2 YYNGEE. Trimming took off 5 bases at V and 8 bases at J, with 16 bases between the two ends. The CDR3 is made up of 13 amino acids. CDR3 sequence: CASRIDSPRGYTF. CDR3 bases: TGTGCCAGCAGGATAGACAGTCCTCGCGGCTACACCTTC.

This clone came up once. The CDR3, as DNA: TGTGCCAGCAGTTACGCGGGGCCCTATGGCTACACCTTC. Its translation is CASSYAGPYGYTF. The V gene is TRBV28, the J gene TRBJ1-2, with a tentative D call TRBD1 (5 bases). Looked up from germline, CDR1 is MDHEN and CDR2 is SYDVKM. The CDR3 runs 13 residues. Trimming removed 4 bases from V and 4 bases from J, with 10 bases in between.

The genes are TRBV15 and TRBJ2-7; 8 nucleotides align to TRBD1. The CDR3 runs 14 residues. V trimming: 3 bases; J trimming: 3 bases; junction bases outside the gene matches: 4. CDR1 and CDR2 (germline): LNHNV, YYDKDF (reference sequence). The chain's CDR3 is CATSSGDRGYEQYF. CDR3 nucleotides: TGTGCCACCAGCAGCGGCGACAGGGGCTACGAGCAGTACTTC.

Details on this clone: The junction does not match germline at one end; this may be a read error. The chain combines TRBV5-1 with TRBJ1-2, with TRBD1 matching 7 bases. This CDR3 spans 12 amino acids. The V gene's germline CDR1 is SGHRS and CDR2 YFSETQ. The CDR3 is CASSLGGEGMFF. The CDR3 region has the DNA TGCGCCAGCAGCTTAGGGGGCGAGGGCATGTTCTTC.

This clone has only a few counts. J is TRBJ2-7 and V is TRBV18; 11 nucleotides line up with TRBD2. Germline values: CDR1 KGHSH, CDR2 LQKENI. V was pared by 6 bases and J by 1 base, with 8 bases of the junction left unmatched. The CDR3 covers 16 residues. CDR3 amino acids: CASSQLAGERSYEQYF. CDR3 DNA: TGTGCCAGCTCCCAACTAGCGGGAGAACGGTCCTACGAGCAGTACTTC.

The rearrangement joins TRBV7-8 to TRBJ2-1; D is possibly TRBD2 (5 bases). Trimming stripped 5 bases from V and 1 base from J, with 12 bases between. Germline CDR1 and CDR2: SGHVS and FQNEAQ. The CDR3 spans 15 residues. The CDR3 reads CASSRAVGSYNEQFF. CDR3 bases: TGTGCCAGCAGCCGAGCGGTGGGTTCCTACAATGAGCAGTTCTTC. Full variable domain (outside the CDR3, taken from reference TRBV7-8 and TRBJ2-1): GAGVSQSPRYKVAKRGQDVALRCDPISGHVSLFWYQQALGQGPEFLTYFQNEAQLDKSGLPSDRFFAERPEGSVSTLKIQRTQQEDSAVYLCASSRAVGSYNEQFFGPGTRLTVL.

The chain links TRBV6-5 to TRBJ2-7; TRBD2 matches at 7 bases. This CDR3 region has 15 residues. V dropped 7 bases and J dropped 1; count of bases not matched to a gene: 10. Germline lookup yields CDR1 MNHEY and CDR2 SVGAGI. The CDR3 nucleotides read TGTGCCAGCACCACCGGCGCAGCGGGATCCTACGAGCAGTACTTC. Residues: CASTTGAAGSYEQYF.

The table lists this clone with a count of one. The gene calls are TRBV2 and TRBJ2-1; 14 bases align to TRBD2. The CDR3 is 16 amino acids. V lost 7 bases to trimming and J lost 4 bases; unmatched junction nucleotides: 6. CDR1 SNHLY and CDR2 FYNNEI come from the germline V gene. The CDR3 here is CASIRLAGGRYNEQFF. The DNA for the CDR3 is TGTGCCAGCATTAGACTAGCGGGAGGGCGGTACAATGAGCAGTTCTTC.

The rearrangement links TRBV5-1 to TRBJ1-1; D is uncertain. Per germline, CDR1 SGHRS and CDR2 YFSETQ. V dropped 0 bases and J dropped 4 bases, with 7 bases sitting between them. CDR3 length: 13 residues. The CDR3 loop reads CASSLVRSTEAFF. The CDR3 DNA reads TGCGCCAGCAGCTTGGTGAGGAGCACTGAAGCTTTCTTT. Complete variable domain (other parts from reference TRBV5-1 and TRBJ1-1): KAGVTQTPRYLIKTRGQQVTLSCSPISGHRSVSWYQQTPGQGLQFLFEYFSETQRNKGNFPGRFSGRQFSNSRSEMNVSTLELGDSALYLCASSLVRSTEAFFGQGTRLTVV.

The rearrangement links TRBV12-5 to TRBJ2-1; D gene unclear. The germline V and J ends were trimmed by 0 bases and 5 bases, with 11 bases remaining between them. The CDR3 length is 15 residues. CDR1 and CDR2 from the germline V gene are LGHNT and FRNRAP. The CDR3 reads CASGLVLVENNEQFF. The CDR3 bases are TGTGCTAGTGGTTTGGTGCTAGTTGAGAACAATGAGCAGTTCTTC.

This clone was seen once. The chain employs TRBV18 and TRBJ1-1; D remains ambiguous. This CDR3 comprises 14 residues. The V gene's germline CDR1 is KGHSH and CDR2 LQKENI. The V gene lost 2 bases and the J gene lost 2 bases, with 9 bases spanning the gap. The CDR3 loop reads CASSPAAGNTEAFF. The CDR3 DNA reads TGTGCCAGCTCACCAGCAGCGGGTAACACTGAAGCTTTCTTT.

The chain carries TRBV28 and TRBJ2-7, with D unclear. The CDR3 is made up of 14 amino acids. Germline CDR1 is MDHEN and CDR2 is SYDVKM. The germline V and J ends were trimmed by 2 bases and 6 bases, with 14 bases remaining between them. The CDR3 bases are TGTGCCAGCAGTTTAGGCCTGCGAAGAGGCGAGCAGTACTTC. Translation gives CASSLGLRRGEQYF. The full variable domain, rest sourced from reference TRBV28 and TRBJ2-7, is DVKVTQSSRYLVKRTGEKVFLECVQDMDHENMFWYRQDPGLGLRLIYFSYDVKMKEKGDIPEGYSVSREKKERFSLILESASTNQTSMYLCASSLGLRRGEQYFGPGTRLTVT.

The rearrangement uses TRBV5-6 and TRBJ1-2; 7 bases match TRBD1. The CDR3 is 12 residues long. The germline V gene has CDR1 SGHDT and CDR2 YYEEEE. V lost 4 bases, J lost 7 bases, and 4 bases stayed unmatched. The CDR3: CASSPGQSGYTF. As DNA, the CDR3 is TGTGCCAGCAGCCCGGGACAGTCTGGCTACACCTTC.

The V gene is TRBV28, the J gene TRBJ1-1; D uncertain. Trimming left V 10 bases short and J 2 bases short, with 14 bases between. CDR1 and CDR2 from the germline V gene are MDHEN and SYDVKM. The CDR3 is made up of 13 amino acids. The chain's CDR3 is CATCPLLNTEAFF. The CDR3 DNA reads as TGTGCCACCTGTCCTTTATTAAACACTGAAGCTTTCTTT.

V usage is TRBV18 and J usage is TRBJ1-1, with D maybe TRBD1 (5 bases). V gave up 8 bases and J gave up 2 bases, with 12 bases separating them. The V gene's germline CDR1 is KGHSH and CDR2 LQKENI. The CDR3 consists of 13 residues. The DNA of the CDR3 is TGTGCCAGCCAACCAGGGTTCAACACTGAAGCTTTCTTT. This translates into CASQPGFNTEAFF.

V is TRBV5-1 and J is TRBJ2-3, with 7 positions matching TRBD2. With 0 bases clipped from V and 3 bases from J, the junction kept 4 bases outside the gene matches. The CDR3 spans 15 residues. The germline CDR1 and CDR2 sequences are SGHRS and YFSETQ. The CDR3 DNA sequence: TGCGCCAGCAGCTTGGCGGGAGGATGGACAGATACGCAGTATTTT. This encodes CASSLAGGWTDTQYF.